This record concerns one T cell receptor beta chain sequence. This specimen belongs to a study of technical replicates of blood from a handful of donors. Clones were sequenced by immunoSEQ multiplex PCR, and TCRdb holds only the in-frame ones, with some missing. The sample lists about 88,000 clones; around 95% were seen once. After removal of 2 bases from V and 6 bases from J, the junction contained 0 bases not matched to a gene. The CDR3 has 13 residues. The V gene's germline CDR1 is MGHRA and CDR2 YSYEKL. The receptor was isolated from a human donor in good health. The sequencing input was T cells isolated from PBMCs. The chain recombines TRBV4-1 with TRBJ2-1, with 8 nucleotides matching TRBD1. The CDR3 nucleotides are TGCGCCAGCAGCCAAACAGGGGGCAATGAGCAGTTCTTC. Translation: CASSQTGGNEQFF.